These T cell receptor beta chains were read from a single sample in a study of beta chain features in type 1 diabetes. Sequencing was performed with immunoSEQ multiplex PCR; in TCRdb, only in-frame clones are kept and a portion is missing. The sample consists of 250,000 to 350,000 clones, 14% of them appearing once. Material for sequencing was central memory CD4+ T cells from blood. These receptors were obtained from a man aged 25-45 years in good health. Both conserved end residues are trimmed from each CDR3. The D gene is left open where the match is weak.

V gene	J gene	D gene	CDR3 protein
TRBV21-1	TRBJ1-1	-	ASSKGRASAEAF
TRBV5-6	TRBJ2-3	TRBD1	ASRAGGVSTDTQY
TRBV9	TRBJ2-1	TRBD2	ASSVVPGLAGGTTMDEQF
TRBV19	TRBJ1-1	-	ASRTIGGGNTEAF
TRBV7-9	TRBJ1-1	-	ASRSQGRSTEAF
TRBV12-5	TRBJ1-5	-	ASGISQLQH
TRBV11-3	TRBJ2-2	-	ASSFIVANTGELF
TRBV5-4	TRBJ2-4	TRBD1	ASSSFGTGGSLSKNIQY
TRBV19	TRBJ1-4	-	ASSISDGREKLF
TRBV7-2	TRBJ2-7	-	ASSLARLSYEQY
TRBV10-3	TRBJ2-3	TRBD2	AISEPVTRLAGLSTDTQY
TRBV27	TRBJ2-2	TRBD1	ASSFDRVDTGELF
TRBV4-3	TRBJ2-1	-	ASSQAGSRVRL
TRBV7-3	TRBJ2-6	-	ASSPQGNNVLT
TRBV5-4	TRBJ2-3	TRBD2	ASSLSASGGQRGY
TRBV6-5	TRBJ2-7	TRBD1	ASIPLQGFPYEQY
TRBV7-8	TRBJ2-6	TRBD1	ASSPSGTGSGANVLT
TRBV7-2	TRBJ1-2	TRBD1	ASSPGTVNYGYT
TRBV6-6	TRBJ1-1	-	ASTSPYPMNTEAF
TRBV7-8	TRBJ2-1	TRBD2	ASSAGGGGSSYNEQF
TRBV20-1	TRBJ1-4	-	SARDNEKLF
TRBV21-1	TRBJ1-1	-	ASSHRRVVENTEAF
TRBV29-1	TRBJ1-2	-	SGDQGHQST
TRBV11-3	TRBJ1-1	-	ASSLRRFTEAF
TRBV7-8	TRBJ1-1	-	ASSPNFLRQSTEAF
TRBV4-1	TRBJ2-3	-	ASSQTVNTQY
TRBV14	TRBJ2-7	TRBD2	ASSQGGGTYEQY
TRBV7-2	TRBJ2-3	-	ASSAAYEADTQY
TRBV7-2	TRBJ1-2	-	ASSLMSHSEGYT
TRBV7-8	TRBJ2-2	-	ASSSRGTRDTGELF
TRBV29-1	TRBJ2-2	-	SVSRYTGELF
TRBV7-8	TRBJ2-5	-	ASSSNQRREETQY
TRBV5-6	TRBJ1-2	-	ASSPPGRTGYGYT
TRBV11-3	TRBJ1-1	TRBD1	ASSHGTGNTEAF
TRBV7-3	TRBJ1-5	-	ASSLYSASNQPQH
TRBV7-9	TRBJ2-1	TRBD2	ASSLESGGYNEQF
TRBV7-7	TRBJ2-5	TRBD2	ASRRGSSGGAKETQY
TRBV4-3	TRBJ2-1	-	ASSQERGQRYEQF
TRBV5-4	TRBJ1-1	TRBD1	ASSYPGGAAF
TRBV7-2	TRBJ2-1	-	ASSRSRGEQF
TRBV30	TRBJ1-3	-	ACPLFGNTIY
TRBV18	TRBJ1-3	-	ASSTMGSSGNTIY
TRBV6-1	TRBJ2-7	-	ASSESRTFEQY
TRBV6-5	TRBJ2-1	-	ASSYINEQF
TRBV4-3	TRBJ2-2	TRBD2	ASSQARGGGTGELF
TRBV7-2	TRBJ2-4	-	ASSVGNAGGGIQY
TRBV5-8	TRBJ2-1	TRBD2	ASSLVGRGARPNEQF
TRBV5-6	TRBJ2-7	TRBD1	ASSPRTGGTYEQY
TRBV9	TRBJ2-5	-	ASSRAGQETQY
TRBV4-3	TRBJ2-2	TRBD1	ASSQRTGYANTGELF
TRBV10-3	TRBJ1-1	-	AISPGRTNTEAF
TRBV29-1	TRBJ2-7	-	SVDQGGSYEQY